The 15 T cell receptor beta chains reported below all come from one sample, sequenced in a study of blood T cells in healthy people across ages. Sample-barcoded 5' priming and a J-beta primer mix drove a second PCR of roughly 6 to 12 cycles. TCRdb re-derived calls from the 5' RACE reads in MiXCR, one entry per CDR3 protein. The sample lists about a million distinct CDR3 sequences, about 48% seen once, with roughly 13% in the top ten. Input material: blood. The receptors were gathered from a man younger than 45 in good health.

CDR3 residues: CASSLPSHEQFF. For the CDR3, the DNA is TGTGCCAGCAGTTTACCCAGCCATGAGCAGTTCTTC. The chain combines TRBV12-3 or TRBV12-4 with TRBJ2-1, with D unresolved. The CDR3 sequence is 12 residues long. V was clipped by 2 bases and J by 8 bases, with 7 bases between them.

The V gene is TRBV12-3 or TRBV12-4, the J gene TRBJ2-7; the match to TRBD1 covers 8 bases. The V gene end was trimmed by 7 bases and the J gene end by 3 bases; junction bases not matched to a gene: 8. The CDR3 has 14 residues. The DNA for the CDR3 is TGTGCCAGCAACCCGCAGGGGGCCCACTACGAGCAGTACTTC. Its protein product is CASNPQGAHYEQYF.

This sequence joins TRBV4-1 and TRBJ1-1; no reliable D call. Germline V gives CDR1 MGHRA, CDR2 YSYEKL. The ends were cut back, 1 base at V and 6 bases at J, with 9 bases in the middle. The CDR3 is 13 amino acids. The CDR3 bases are TGCGCCAGCAGCCAAGCTCCAGACCCTGAAGCTTTCTTT. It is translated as CASSQAPDPEAFF.

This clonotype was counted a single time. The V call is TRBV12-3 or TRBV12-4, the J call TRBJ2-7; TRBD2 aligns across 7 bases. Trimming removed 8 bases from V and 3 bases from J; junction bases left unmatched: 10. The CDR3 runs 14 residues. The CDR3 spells CASARAGVSYEQYF. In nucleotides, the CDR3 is TGTGCCAGCGCTAGGGCGGGAGTTAGCTACGAGCAGTACTTC.

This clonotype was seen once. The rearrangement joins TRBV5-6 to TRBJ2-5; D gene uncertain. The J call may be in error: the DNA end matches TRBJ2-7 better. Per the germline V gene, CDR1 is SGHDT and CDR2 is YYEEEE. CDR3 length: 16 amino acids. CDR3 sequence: CASSLPFGTQAYEQYF. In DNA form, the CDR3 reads TGTGCCAGCAGCCTCCCCTTCGGAACCCAAGCCTACGAGCAGTACTTC.

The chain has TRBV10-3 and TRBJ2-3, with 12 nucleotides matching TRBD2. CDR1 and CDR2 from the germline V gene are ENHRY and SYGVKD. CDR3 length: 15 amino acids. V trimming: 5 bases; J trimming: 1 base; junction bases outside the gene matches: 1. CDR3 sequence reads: CAISRTSGGTDTQYF. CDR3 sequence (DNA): TGTGCCATCAGTCGGACTAGCGGGGGCACAGATACGCAGTATTTT.

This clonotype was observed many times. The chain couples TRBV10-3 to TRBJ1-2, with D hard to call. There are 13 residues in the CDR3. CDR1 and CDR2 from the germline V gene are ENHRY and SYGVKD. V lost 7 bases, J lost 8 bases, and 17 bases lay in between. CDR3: CAIKGQVEEGYTF. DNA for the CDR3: TGTGCCATCAAAGGGCAGGTCGAGGAGGGCTACACCTTC.

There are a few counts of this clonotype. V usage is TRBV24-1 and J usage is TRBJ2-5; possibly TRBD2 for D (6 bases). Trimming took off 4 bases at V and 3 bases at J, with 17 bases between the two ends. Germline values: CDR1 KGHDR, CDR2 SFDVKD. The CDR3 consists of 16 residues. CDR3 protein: CATSDPTSTTKETQYF. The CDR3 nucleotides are TGTGCCACCAGTGACCCTACTAGCACAACGAAAGAGACCCAGTACTTC.

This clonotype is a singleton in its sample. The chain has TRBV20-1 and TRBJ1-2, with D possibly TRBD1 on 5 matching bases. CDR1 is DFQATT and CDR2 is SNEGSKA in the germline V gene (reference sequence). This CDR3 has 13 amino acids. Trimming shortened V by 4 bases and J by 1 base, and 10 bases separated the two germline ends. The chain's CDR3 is CSANDRSNYGYTF. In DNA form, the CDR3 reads TGCAGTGCTAACGACAGAAGTAACTATGGCTACACCTTC.

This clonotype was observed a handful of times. The CDR3 DNA follows: TGTGCCATCAGTAAAGACAGGGCCGGCAATCAGCCCCAGCATTTT. Amino acid sequence: CAISKDRAGNQPQHF. The chain has TRBV10-3 and TRBJ1-5, with TRBD1 identical over 7 bases. Germline-derived CDR1 and CDR2 are ENHRY and SYGVKD. This CDR3 has 15 amino acids. V lost 5 bases and J lost 2; bases outside the gene matches: 6.

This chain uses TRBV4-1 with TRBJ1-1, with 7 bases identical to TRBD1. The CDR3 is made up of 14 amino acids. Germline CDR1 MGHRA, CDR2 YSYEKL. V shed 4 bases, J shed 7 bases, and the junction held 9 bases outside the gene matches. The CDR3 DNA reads TGCGCCAGCAGCCCGACAGGGCTACTCCGTGAAGCTTTCTTT. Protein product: CASSPTGLLREAFF.

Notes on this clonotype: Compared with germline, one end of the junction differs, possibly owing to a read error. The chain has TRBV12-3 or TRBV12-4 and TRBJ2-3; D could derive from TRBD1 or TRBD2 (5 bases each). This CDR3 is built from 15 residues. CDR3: CASSPWGSSTDAQYF. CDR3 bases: TGTGCCAGCAGCCCCTGGGGGTCTAGCACAGATGCGCAGTATTTT.

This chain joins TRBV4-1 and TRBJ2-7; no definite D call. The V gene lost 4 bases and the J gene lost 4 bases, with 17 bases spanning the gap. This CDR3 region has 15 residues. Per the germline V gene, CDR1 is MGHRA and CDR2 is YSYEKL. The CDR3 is CASSLIIEAQYEQYF. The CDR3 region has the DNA TGCGCCAGCAGCCTCATCATCGAAGCCCAGTACGAGCAGTACTTC.

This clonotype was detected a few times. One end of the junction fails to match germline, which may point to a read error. CDR3 coding DNA: TGTGCCGCCACGGACAACTACGGGCAGTACTTC. Protein sequence: CAATDNYGQYF. The chain couples TRBV10-3 to TRBJ2-7, with TRBD1 as a possible D gene (5 bases). Germline lookup yields CDR1 ENHRY and CDR2 SYGVKD. This CDR3 spans 11 amino acids.

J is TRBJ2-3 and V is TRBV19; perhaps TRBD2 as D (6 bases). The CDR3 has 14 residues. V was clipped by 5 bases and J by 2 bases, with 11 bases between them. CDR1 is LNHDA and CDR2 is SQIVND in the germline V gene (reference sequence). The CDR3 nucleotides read TGTGCCAGTAGTCCTACGGACTACACAGATACGCAGTATTTT. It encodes CASSPTDYTDTQYF.